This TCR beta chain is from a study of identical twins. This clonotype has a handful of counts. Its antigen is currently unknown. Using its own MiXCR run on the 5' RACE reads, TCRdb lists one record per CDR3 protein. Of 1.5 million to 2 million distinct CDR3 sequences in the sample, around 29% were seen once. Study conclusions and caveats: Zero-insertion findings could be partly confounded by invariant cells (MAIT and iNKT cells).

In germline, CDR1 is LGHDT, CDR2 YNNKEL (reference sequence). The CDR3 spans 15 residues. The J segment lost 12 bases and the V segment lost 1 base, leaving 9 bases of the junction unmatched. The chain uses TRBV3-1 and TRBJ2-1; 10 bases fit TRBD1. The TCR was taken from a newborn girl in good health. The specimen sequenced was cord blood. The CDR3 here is CASSQGGTGVPWQFF. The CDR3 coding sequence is TGTGCCAGCAGCCAAGGTGGGACAGGGGTCCCATGGCAGTTCTTC.